This TCR beta chain was captured in a study of beta chain features in type 1 diabetes. General study points: TCRB CDR3s were moderately but significantly shorter in Type 1 diabetes patients in all four CD4+ subsets.

It was via CD45RO/CCR7/CD25/CD127/CD95/CD27 that CD4+ naive, central memory, regulatory and stem cell-like memory cells were sorted. This clone was counted many times. Antigen unknown. The CDR3 loop spans 12 amino acids. V lost 2 bases and J 6 bases, leaving 8 bases between the germline ends. CDR1 is SEHNR, CDR2 FQNEAQ, per germline (reference sequence). The entirety of the isolated RNA underwent reverse transcription, so expressed TCRB transcripts were sequenced. The protocol was immunoSEQ multiplex PCR, while the TCRdb copy is restricted to in-frame clones and leaves out a portion. Of 80,000 to 90,000 clones listed, 30% to 35% are singletons.

J is TRBJ2-7 and V is TRBV7-9; the D is unclear. What was sequenced was stem cell memory CD4+ T cells from blood. The sequence was obtained from a woman aged 18-29 years in good health. CDR3 DNA sequence: TGTGCCAGCAGCTTATCCCTCGGCGAGCAGTACTTC. It yields the protein CASSLSLGEQYF.